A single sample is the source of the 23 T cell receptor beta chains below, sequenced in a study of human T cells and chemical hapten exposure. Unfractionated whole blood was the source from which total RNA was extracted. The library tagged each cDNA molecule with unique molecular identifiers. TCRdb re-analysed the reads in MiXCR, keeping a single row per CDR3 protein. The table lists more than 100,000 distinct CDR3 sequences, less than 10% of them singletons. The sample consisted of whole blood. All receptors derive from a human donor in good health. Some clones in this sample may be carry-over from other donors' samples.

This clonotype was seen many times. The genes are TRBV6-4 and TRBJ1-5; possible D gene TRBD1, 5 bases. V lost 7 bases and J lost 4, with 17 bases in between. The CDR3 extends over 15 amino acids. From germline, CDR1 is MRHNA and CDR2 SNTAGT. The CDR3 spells CASTDGGRGNQPQHF. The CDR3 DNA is TGTGCCAGCACCGATGGGGGAAGGGGAAATCAGCCCCAGCATTTT.

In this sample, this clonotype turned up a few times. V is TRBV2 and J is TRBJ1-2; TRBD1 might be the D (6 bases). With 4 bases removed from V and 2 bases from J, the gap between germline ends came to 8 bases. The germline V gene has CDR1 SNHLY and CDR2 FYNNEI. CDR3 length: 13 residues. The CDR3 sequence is CASSAGQNYGYTF. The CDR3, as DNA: TGTGCCAGCAGTGCAGGACAGAACTATGGCTACACCTTC.

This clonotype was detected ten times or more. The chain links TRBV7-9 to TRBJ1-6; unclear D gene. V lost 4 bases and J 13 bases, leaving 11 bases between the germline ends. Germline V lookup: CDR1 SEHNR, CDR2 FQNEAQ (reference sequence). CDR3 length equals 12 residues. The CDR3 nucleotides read TGTGCCAGCAGCTGGGATTTCGGGCCCCTCCACTTT. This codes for CASSWDFGPLHF.

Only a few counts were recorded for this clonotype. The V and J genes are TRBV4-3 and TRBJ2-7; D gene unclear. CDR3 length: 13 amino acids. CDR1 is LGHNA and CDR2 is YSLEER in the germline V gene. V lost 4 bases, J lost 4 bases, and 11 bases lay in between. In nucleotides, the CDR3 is TGCGCCAGCAGCCCTCAAGGTGGTTACGAGCAGTACTTC. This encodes CASSPQGGYEQYF.

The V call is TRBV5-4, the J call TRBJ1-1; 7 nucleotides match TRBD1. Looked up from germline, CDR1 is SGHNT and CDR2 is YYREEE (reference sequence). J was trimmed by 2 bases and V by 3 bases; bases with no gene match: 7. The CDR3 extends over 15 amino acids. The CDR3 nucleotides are TGTGCCAGCAGCTCTCCCGGGACAGCCAACACTGAAGCTTTCTTT. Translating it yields CASSSPGTANTEAFF.

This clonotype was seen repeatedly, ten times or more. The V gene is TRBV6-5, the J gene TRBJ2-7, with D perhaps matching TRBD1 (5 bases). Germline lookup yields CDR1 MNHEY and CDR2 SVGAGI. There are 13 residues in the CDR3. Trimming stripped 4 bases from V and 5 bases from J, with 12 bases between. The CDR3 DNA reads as TGTGCCAGCAGTTCCTCCAGGGTGGACGAGCAGTACTTC. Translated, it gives CASSSSRVDEQYF.

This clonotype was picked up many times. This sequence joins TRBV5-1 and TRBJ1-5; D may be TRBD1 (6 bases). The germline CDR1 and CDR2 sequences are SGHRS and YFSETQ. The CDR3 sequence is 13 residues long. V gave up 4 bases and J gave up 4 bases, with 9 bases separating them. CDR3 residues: CASSEGDNQPQHF. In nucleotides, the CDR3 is TGCGCCAGCAGCGAGGGGGATAATCAGCCCCAGCATTTT.

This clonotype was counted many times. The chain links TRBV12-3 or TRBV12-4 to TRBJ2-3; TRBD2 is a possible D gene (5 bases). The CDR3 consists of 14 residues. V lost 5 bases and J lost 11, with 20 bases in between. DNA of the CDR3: TGTGCCAGCAGTCCCCGGACGGCGCCGGGGAAGCAGTATTTT. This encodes CASSPRTAPGKQYF.

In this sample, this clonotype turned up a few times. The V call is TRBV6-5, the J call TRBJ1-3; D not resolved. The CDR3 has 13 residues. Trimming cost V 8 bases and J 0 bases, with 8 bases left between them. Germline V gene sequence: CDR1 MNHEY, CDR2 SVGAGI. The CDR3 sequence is CASAVYSGNTIYF. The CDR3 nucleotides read TGTGCCAGCGCTGTTTACTCTGGAAACACCATATATTTT.

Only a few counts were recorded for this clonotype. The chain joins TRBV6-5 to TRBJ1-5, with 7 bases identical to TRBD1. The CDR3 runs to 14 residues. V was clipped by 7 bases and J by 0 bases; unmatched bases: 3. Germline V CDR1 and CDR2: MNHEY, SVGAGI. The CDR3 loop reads CASNRQGSNQPQHF. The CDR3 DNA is TGTGCCAGCAACCGACAGGGTAGCAATCAGCCCCAGCATTTT.

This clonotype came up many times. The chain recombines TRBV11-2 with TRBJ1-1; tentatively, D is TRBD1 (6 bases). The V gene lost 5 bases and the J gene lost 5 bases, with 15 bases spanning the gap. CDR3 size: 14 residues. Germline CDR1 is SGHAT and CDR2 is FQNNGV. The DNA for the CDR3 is TGTGCCAGCAGCCCCACGGGGGGCGGAACTGAAGCTTTCTTT. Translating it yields CASSPTGGGTEAFF.

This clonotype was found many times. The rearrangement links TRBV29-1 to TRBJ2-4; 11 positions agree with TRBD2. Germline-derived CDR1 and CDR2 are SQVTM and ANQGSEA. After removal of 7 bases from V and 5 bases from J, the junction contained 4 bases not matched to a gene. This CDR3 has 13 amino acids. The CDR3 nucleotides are TGCAGCGCCCTAGCGGGGGGCCAAAACATTCAGTACTTC. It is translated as CSALAGGQNIQYF. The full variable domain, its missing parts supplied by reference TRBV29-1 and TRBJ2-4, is SAVISQKPSRDICQRGTSLTIQCQVDSQVTMMFWYRQQPGQSLTLIATANQGSEATYESGFVIDKFPISRPNLTFSTLTVSNMSPEDSSIYLCSALAGGQNIQYFGAGTRLSVL.

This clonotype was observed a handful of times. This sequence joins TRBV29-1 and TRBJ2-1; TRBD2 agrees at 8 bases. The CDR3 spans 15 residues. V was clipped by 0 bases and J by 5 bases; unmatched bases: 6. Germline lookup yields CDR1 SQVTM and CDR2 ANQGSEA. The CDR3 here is CSVEEQAGDHNEQFF. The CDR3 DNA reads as TGCAGCGTTGAAGAACAAGCGGGGGACCACAATGAGCAGTTCTTC.

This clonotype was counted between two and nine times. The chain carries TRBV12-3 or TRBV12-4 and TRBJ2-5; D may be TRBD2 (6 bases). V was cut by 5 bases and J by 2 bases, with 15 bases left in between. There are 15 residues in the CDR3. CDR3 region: CASSPPPSGQETQYF. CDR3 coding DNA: TGTGCCAGCAGTCCCCCCCCGAGCGGGCAAGAGACCCAGTACTTC.

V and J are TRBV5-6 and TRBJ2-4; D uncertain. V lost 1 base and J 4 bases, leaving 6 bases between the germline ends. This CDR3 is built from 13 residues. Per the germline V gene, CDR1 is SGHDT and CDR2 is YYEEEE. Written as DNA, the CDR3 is TGTGCCAGCAGCTTGTCGCAGAAAAACATTCAGTACTTC. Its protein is CASSLSQKNIQYF.

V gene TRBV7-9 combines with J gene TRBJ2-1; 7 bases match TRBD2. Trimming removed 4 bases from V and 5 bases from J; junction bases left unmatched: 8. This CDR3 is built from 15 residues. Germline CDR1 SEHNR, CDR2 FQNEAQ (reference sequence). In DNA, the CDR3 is TGTGCCAGCAGCTACAGCGGGGCCTTAAACAATGAGCAGTTCTTC. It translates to CASSYSGALNNEQFF.

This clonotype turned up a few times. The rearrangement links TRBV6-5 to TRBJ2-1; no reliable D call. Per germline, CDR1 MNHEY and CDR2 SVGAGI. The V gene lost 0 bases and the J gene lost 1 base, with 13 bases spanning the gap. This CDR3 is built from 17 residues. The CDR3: CASSYSVGLDSYNEQFF. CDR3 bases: TGTGCCAGCAGTTACTCTGTGGGTTTAGATTCCTACAATGAGCAGTTCTTC.

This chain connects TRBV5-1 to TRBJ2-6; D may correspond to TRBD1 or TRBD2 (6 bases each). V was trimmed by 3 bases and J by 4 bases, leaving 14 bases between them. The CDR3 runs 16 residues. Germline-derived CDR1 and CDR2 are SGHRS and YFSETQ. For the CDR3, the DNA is TGCGCCAGCAGCTCCCGCCCGGGGGCAGGGGCCAACGTCCTGACTTTC. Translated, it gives CASSSRPGAGANVLTF.

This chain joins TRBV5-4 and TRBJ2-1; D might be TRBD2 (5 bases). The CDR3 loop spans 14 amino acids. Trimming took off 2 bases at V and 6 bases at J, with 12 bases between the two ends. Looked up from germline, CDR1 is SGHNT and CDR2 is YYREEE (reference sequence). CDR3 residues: CASSFGESGNEQFF. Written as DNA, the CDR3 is TGTGCCAGCAGCTTCGGGGAGAGCGGCAATGAGCAGTTCTTC.

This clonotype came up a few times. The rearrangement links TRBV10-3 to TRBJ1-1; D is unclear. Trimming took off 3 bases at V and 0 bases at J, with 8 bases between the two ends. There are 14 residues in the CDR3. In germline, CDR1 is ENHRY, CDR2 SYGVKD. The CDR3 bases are TGTGCCATCAGTGATATGGCAGTGAACACTGAAGCTTTCTTT. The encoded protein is CAISDMAVNTEAFF.

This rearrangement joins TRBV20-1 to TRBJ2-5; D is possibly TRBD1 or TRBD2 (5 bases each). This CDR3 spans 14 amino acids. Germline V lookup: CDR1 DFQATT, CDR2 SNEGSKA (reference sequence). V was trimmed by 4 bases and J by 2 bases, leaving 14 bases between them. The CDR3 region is CSANRDGSQETQYF. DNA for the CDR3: TGCAGTGCTAACCGGGACGGGTCACAAGAGACCCAGTACTTC.

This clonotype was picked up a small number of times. The CDR3 DNA is TGTGCCAGCAGCTCTACGTGGAAGGGTGGGAGCACTGAAGCTTTCTTT. This gives the protein CASSSTWKGGSTEAFF. This sequence joins TRBV7-9 and TRBJ1-1; D call uncertain. The CDR3 contains 16 residues. Germline V gene data show CDR1 as SEHNR and CDR2 as FQNEAQ (reference sequence). V lost 4 bases and J lost 4, with 19 bases in between.

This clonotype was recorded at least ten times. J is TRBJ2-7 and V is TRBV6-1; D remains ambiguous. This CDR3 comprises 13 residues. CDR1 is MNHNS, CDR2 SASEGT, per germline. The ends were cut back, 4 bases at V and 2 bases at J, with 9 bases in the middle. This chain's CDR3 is CASSVKLTYEQYF. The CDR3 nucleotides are TGTGCCAGCAGTGTTAAGCTTACCTACGAGCAGTACTTC.